This record concerns one TCR beta chain sequence. The target of this receptor is not known. One base away there is no much larger clone; base qualities are not given. The data were taken from a study of T cell responses to AZD1222 COVID-19 vaccine (dated by TCRdb to the early 2020s). For context, the study as a whole: AZD1222 recipients whose second dose came at about 4 weeks and those whose second dose came at about 12 weeks were combined into one group, since spike-specific TCR depth and breadth did not differ between the two schedules. A total of about 250 trial participants underwent TCR sequencing, of whom roughly 210 had received two doses of AZD1222 and 26 had received two doses of the MenACWY control vaccine. Trial participants were enrolled by age into subgroups of 18-55, 56-69 and 70-plus years, and 148, 28 and 57 TCR-sequenced participants, respectively, were included in these subgroups. What the work shows at the level of the full study, not this receptor alone: Participants were mostly white British, with more females than males. The authors suggested clonal diversity may have been underestimated. A significant rise in spike-specific TCR breadth and depth was observed after two AZD1222 doses relative to day 0 and relative to MenACWY recipients. Conclusions about previously exposed vaccinees are limited, since just a handful of AZD1222 recipients were seropositive for SARS-CoV-2 at baseline. Because no day 14 peak-response samples were available, the repertoires could be characterized only after the peak T cell response. Nearly half of unique spike-specific TCRs reportedly recognized epitopes outside regions mutated in the B.1.351 and B.1.1.7 variants. The vaccine-associated CD4 TCRs covered the entire spike protein, and the dominant responses fell in regions 160-218 and 743-854. The 56-69-year group was small, and its depth increase did not reach significance, likely because of low power.

CDR1 and CDR2 (SNHLY, FYNNEI) derive from the germline V gene. Germline trimming: 5 bases from V, 4 bases from J; junction bases outside gene matches: 7. Counted from cysteine to phenylalanine, this CDR3 has 15 amino acids. Only the CDR3 portion is preserved as DNA: 45 bases, with reading frame beginning at the first base. Explained via the paper, the time point label denotes: baseline before first vaccination. Vaccinee samples came from UK trials COV001 and COV002, including a single-blind randomized controlled phase 2/3 trial of AZD1222 (ChAdOx1 nCoV-19) in healthy adults. For TCRbeta chain sequencing, PBMC samples from trial participants were taken at day 0 and at day 28 after the second dose. The CDR3 regions of human TCRbeta chains were analyzed by immunosequencing. The authors' pipeline ran thus. Repertoire TCRs were matched against a reference library of SARS-CoV-2-specific TCRs generated with the MIRA antigen-specificity platform. Breadth was defined as the fraction of unique TCRs that were SARS-CoV-2-associated, and depth was defined as the fraction of total T cells that were SARS-CoV-2-associated. Using the MIRA data, each spike-specific TCR was mapped to the spike region that the TCR reacts to and placed in a CD4 or CD8 class. Log10-transformed breadth and depth values were compared by one-way ANOVA with Sidak's multiple comparisons tests. Imported from immuneACCESS, the table was reduced by TCRdb to in-frame sequences with V and J called. These copies leave out some clones; in studies compared against another copy, an unresolved V gene accounts for under half, and the cause of the remainder is not known. V and J calls plus clone size are reproduced from that table; the DNA served to infer D and trimming. The sample yields approximately 150,000 clones; around 90% were counted once. In total, the top ten clones hold under 2.5% of the sample.

The TCR was taken from an adult in good health. This chain is built from TRBV2 and TRBJ1-5; the junction holds 8 bases that match TRBD1. The sequencing used peripheral blood, collected on day 0 of AZD1222 vaccination. The DNA sequence follows: TGTGCCAGCAGTTCCCCCGGGACAGGAAATCAGCCCCAGCATTTT. Protein translation: CASSSPGTGNQPQHF.